This entry features one T cell receptor (beta chain) sequence. In this sample, this clonotype turned up a few times. This receptor's antigen is unknown. Per-base quality was not reported, and no clone a single base away is much larger than it. The data stem from a study of blood T cells in healthy people across ages (dated by TCRdb to between 2014 and 2017). The study in broad terms: In model experiments, template switching captured roughly one uniquely barcoded TCR beta cDNA molecule for every two T cells. The study measured age-related changes in TCR beta repertoire diversity using deep sequencing normalized with unique cDNA molecular identifiers. Donors were grouped into four age groups: young (average roughly 15 years), middle-aged (over 35), aged (roughly 62) and long-lived (just over 80). Donors of different ages were randomly distributed across sequencing lanes to avoid experimental bias. The study analyzed two additional independent replicas of 1 million unique cDNA reads from the same blood draw for two donors, one aged 18 to 30 and one aged 80 or older. Study-wide conclusions, independent of this receptor: Donor CMV infection status was unknown, potentially confounding age-related changes in expanded clonotypes. Bulk unsorted PBMC profiling prevented conclusive comparison of naive and antigen-experienced compartments. The percentage of naive T cells measured by flow cytometry correlated strongly with observed TCR beta diversity. Compared with the aged group, the long-lived group had more naive CD4+ T cells, fewer expanded clones and increased TCR diversity, suggesting age selection. Observed TCR beta diversity per million T cells fell roughly linearly with age, and a significant reduction was already apparent by age approximately 40. Total diversity estimates from one million sequenced T cells were considered lower bounds and underestimates.

Systemically healthy Caucasian individuals from Russia, over 30 in total and aged about 6 to 95 years, were included as donors. Each donor gave 8.5 to 10 milliliters of peripheral blood, collected into EDTA-treated Vacutainer tubes. Ficoll-Paque density-gradient centrifugation was used to isolate PBMCs, with at least 7 million per sample. Trizol reagent was used to extract total RNA from the PBMCs, yielding at least 5.5 micrograms per sample. For every donor, an aliquot of PBMCs went through flow cytometry to measure the percentages of naive CD45RAhigh/CD27high T cells. Library generation was performed with 5' RACE. The reads were generated on an Illumina HiSeq 2500. A second 7 to 11 cycle PCR used a sample-barcoded 5' primer and a J-beta primer mix. A template-switch 5' adaptor carrying 12 random nucleotides introduced a unique molecular identifier onto each TCR beta cDNA molecule. Each sample yielded at least 2.5 million CDR3-containing paired-end reads. First-strand cDNA synthesis was performed from all RNA using the Mint cDNA synthesis kit, with priming by a TRBC-specific oligonucleotide. Following uracil-DNA glycosylase treatment, all cDNA underwent a first 18-cycle PCR with the universal primers M1SS and BC2_uni_R. For the original study's pipeline: For normalization, 1 million high-quality reads, each with a distinct molecular identifier, were randomly selected from each sample. Reads with shared molecular identifiers were discarded instead of being binned into consensus sequences. MiTCR, set to a Q25 quality threshold and the strictest error-elimination algorithm, was used for CDR3 identification, clonotype clustering and error correction. A nonparametric unseen species model with Euler transformation was used to estimate lower-bound total TCR beta diversity. Using fastp trimming at Q25 and MiXCR clonotype assembly, TCRdb reanalyzed the public sequencing data and kept in-frame beta chains. CDR3 protein sequences are deduplicated, and each keeps its most common genes and DNA. None of the V and J calls come from the authors' own analysis; TCRdb made them. The sample contains 1.5 million or so distinct CDR3 sequences, about 43% of them found a single time. The top ten clones comprise roughly 7.9% of the sample.

The specimen was blood. The clonotype originates from a woman between 18 and 30 years old in good health.

The nucleotide sequence reads TGTGCCAGCAGCCGTCACCATACAGATTTTGGCTACACCTTC. This codes for CASSRHHTDFGYTF. The rearranged chain carries TRBV6-2 or TRBV6-3 and TRBJ1-2, with no confidently assigned D gene. Looking up the germline V gene yields CDR1 MNHEY and CDR2 SVGEGT. V gives up 6 bases and J gives up 7 bases, and the segment between their germline ends measures 18 bases. Its CDR3 holds 14 amino acids, cysteine through phenylalanine. Solely the CDR3 DNA is kept, with 42 bases framed from the first base.